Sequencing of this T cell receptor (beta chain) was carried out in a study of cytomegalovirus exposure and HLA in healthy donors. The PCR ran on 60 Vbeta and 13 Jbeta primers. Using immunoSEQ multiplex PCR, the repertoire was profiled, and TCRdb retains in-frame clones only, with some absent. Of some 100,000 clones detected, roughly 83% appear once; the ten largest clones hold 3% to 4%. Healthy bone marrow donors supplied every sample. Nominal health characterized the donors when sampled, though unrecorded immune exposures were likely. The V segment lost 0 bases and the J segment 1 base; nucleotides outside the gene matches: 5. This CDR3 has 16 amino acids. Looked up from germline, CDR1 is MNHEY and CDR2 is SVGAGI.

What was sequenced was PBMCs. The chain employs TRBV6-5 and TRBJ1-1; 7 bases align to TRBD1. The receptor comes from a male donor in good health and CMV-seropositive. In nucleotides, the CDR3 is TGTGCCAGCAGTTACTCGAGACAGGGAGGGAACACTGAAGCTTTCTTT. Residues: CASSYSRQGGNTEAFF.